These T cell receptor beta chains were read from a single sample in a study of shared clonotypes between healthy human individuals. Using immunoSEQ multiplex PCR, the repertoire was profiled, and TCRdb retains in-frame clones only, with some absent. The sample shows 1.5 million to 2.5 million clones, 85% to 95% of them seen only once. Specimen: naive CD8+ T cells sorted from blood. Receptors were obtained from a man aged 18 to 35 in good health. Both conserved end residues are part of each CDR3. The D gene is left open where the match is weak. Expanded clones get a size class; other rows say once, few or many, or leave the size out.

CDR3nt | CDR3aa | v_gene | abundance | j_gene | d_gene
TGTGCCAGTCGAATGTACCGGGAGGGCCAGATAGATACGCAGTATTTT | CASRMYREGQIDTQYF | TRBV27 | once | TRBJ2-3 | TRBD2
TGTGCCAGCAGCTTGGGGGAGATGCCAGATACGCAGTATTTT | CASSLGEMPDTQYF | TRBV5-6 | NA | TRBJ2-3 | NA
TGTGCCAGCAGCTTAGCGTTGGGAATTGAGCAGTTCTTC | CASSLALGIEQFF | TRBV7-6 | NA | TRBJ2-1 | NA
TGTGCCAGCAGTCCAGGGACAGGGATGGTTTCTCTCACCTACGAGCAGTACTTC | CASSPGTGMVSLTYEQYF | TRBV27 | NA | TRBJ2-7 | TRBD1
TGTGCCAGCAGCTTAGCGCTGTGGCAGTCGGAAGAGACCCAGTACTTC | CASSLALWQSEETQYF | TRBV7-2 | NA | TRBJ2-5 | NA
TGTGCCAGCAGCTTGGGGGACAGTCCAGAGGCCCTCCACTTT | CASSLGDSPEALHF | TRBV7-2 | once | TRBJ1-6 | TRBD1
TGTGCCAGCAGTTTCGGTCGCAATCAGCCCCAGCATTTT | CASSFGRNQPQHF | TRBV27 | NA | TRBJ1-5 | NA
TGTGCCAGCAGTACAGGGATTTTGGCTCAAGAGACCCAGTACTTC | CASSTGILAQETQYF | TRBV6-1 | NA | TRBJ2-5 | NA
TGCGCCAGCAGCGTTCGGGACGCGCCCGAAAAACTGTTTTTT | CASSVRDAPEKLFF | TRBV4-1 | NA | TRBJ1-4 | NA
TGTGCCAGCAGCTTAGGACAGGGGATTCTCTACGAGCAGTACTTC | CASSLGQGILYEQYF | TRBV7-9 | NA | TRBJ2-7 | TRBD1
TGCGCCAGCAGAGGGACTAGCGGGTCTTTAGATACGCAGTATTTT | CASRGTSGSLDTQYF | TRBV5-1 | NA | TRBJ2-3 | TRBD2
TGTGCCAGCAGTTCCGGCCCGGGACTATGGGAGACCCAGTACTTC | CASSSGPGLWETQYF | TRBV27 | few | TRBJ2-5 | TRBD2
TGTGCCAGAAGCCCCCCTGCCAGCGGGGGAATTGGTGAGACCCAGTACTTC | CARSPPASGGIGETQYF | TRBV2 | NA | TRBJ2-5 | TRBD2
TGCAGCGTTGTGTGGGACTCCTCCTACGAGCAGTACTTC | CSVVWDSSYEQYF | TRBV29-1 | NA | TRBJ2-7 | NA
TGTGCCTGGAACTCCGGGGCATTCGGTGAAAAACTGTTTTTT | CAWNSGAFGEKLFF | TRBV30 | NA | TRBJ1-4 | NA
TGCGCCAGCAGCCAAGATGGGGGGGGGAGCTCCTACGAGCAGTACTTC | CASSQDGGGSSYEQYF | TRBV4-3 | NA | TRBJ2-7 | TRBD2
TGTGCCAGCAGCTTAGTGGGGGTTAGCGGCTTTTGGAATGAGCAGTTCTTC | CASSLVGVSGFWNEQFF | TRBV11-2 | NA | TRBJ2-1 | NA
TGTGCCAGCAGTTCCTCCGGGACTAGCTCCTACGAGCAGTACTTC | CASSSSGTSSYEQYF | TRBV27 | NA | TRBJ2-7 | TRBD2
TGTGCCAGCACCGAGACAGAAGTCCAAGAGACCCAGTACTTC | CASTETEVQETQYF | TRBV2 | NA | TRBJ2-5 | NA
TGTGCCACCTCGTTAGCGGCGGACACCGGGGAGCTGTTTTTT | CATSLAADTGELFF | TRBV7-9 | NA | TRBJ2-2 | NA
TGTGCCAGCAGCTCCGCGCCAGCGGAATTTCCCCTCCACTTT | CASSSAPAEFPLHF | TRBV7-2 | NA | TRBJ1-6 | NA
TGTGCCAGCAGCTTAGCTCAGGGGGCGAGCGACGAGCAGTACTTC | CASSLAQGASDEQYF | TRBV7-9 | NA | TRBJ2-7 | TRBD1
TGTGCCAGCCAGGGACTAGCAGACCAAGAGACCCAGTACTTC | CASQGLADQETQYF | TRBV11-1 | NA | TRBJ2-5 | TRBD2
TGTGCCAGCAGTGAATGGACTAGCGGGATTGAGACCCAGTACTTC | CASSEWTSGIETQYF | TRBV2 | NA | TRBJ2-5 | TRBD2
TGCGCCAGCAGCCCCTCCAACCGGGAGCCAGATACGCAGTATTTT | CASSPSNREPDTQYF | TRBV4-1 | once | TRBJ2-3 | NA
TGCGCCAGCAGCCAAGAACAGTTGGGGTCCTACGAGCAGTACTTC | CASSQEQLGSYEQYF | TRBV4-1 | NA | TRBJ2-7 | NA
TGTGCCTGGAGTGGGAGCTCTGGAAACACCATATATTTT | CAWSGSSGNTIYF | TRBV30 | NA | TRBJ1-3 | NA
TGTGCCAGCAGCTCCTTAATACAGGGGATTGTCTATGGCTACACCTTC | CASSSLIQGIVYGYTF | TRBV5-5 | NA | TRBJ1-2 | TRBD1
TGCGCCAGCAGCCAAGCGAGGGGGGTAGATACGCAGTATTTT | CASSQARGVDTQYF | TRBV4-1 | NA | TRBJ2-3 | NA
TGCAGCGTTAGGTCTAGTGAGGCGGCCTACGAGCAGTACTTC | CSVRSSEAAYEQYF | TRBV29-1 | NA | TRBJ2-7 | NA
TGTGCCAGCAGTTTAACCGGGACCAAAGAATACGAGCAGTACTTC | CASSLTGTKEYEQYF | TRBV27 | NA | TRBJ2-7 | NA
TGTGCCTGGACAGAAGGGTTTGCAGGGGAGGACACTGAAGCTTTCTTT | CAWTEGFAGEDTEAFF | TRBV30 | NA | TRBJ1-1 | NA
TGTGCCAGCAGTTTCGGGGACGGTGAAAAACTGTTTTTT | CASSFGDGEKLFF | TRBV27 | NA | TRBJ1-4 | NA
TGTGCCAGCAGCTTAGACCCGGCTAGCGGGGTAACAGATACGCAGTATTTT | CASSLDPASGVTDTQYF | TRBV11-2 | NA | TRBJ2-3 | TRBD2
TGTGCCAGTAGTATCCGGGAAGCCAATGAGCAGTTCTTC | CASSIREANEQFF | TRBV19 | NA | TRBJ2-1 | NA
TGTGCCAGCAGCGGGCCGGGAGGTTACGAGCAGTACTTC | CASSGPGGYEQYF | TRBV28 | NA | TRBJ2-7 | TRBD2
TGTGCCAGCAGCGTATGGCCAACCCAGGACGGGGAGCTGTTTTTT | CASSVWPTQDGELFF | TRBV9 | NA | TRBJ2-2 | NA
TGTGCCACCAGACTAGCGGGGGGCAATGAGCAGTTCTTC | CATRLAGGNEQFF | TRBV27 | NA | TRBJ2-1 | TRBD2
TGCGCCAGCAGCCAAGCCCCGGGACTAGCGGGAGGGAGCACAGATACGCAGTATTTT | CASSQAPGLAGGSTDTQYF | TRBV4-3 | NA | TRBJ2-3 | TRBD2
TGTGCCAGCAGCTTAGCCGATACGCAGTATTTT | CASSLADTQYF | TRBV13 | NA | TRBJ2-3 | NA
TGTGCCAGCAGTCCTAGCGGGAGTGTTATGTCTATCTACAATGAGCAGTTCTTC | CASSPSGSVMSIYNEQFF | TRBV27 | NA | TRBJ2-1 | TRBD2
TGTGCCAGCAGCTTAGAACTTTCAGAGACCCAGTACTTC | CASSLELSETQYF | TRBV13 | NA | TRBJ2-5 | NA
TGTGCCAGCAGTTACCCCGGGACCCCAAGAAATGAGCAGTTCTTC | CASSYPGTPRNEQFF | TRBV6-7 | NA | TRBJ2-1 | NA
TGTGCCAGCAGCTTAGTGACTAGCGGCGAGCAGTTCTTC | CASSLVTSGEQFF | TRBV11-3 | NA | TRBJ2-1 | TRBD2
TGCGCCAGCAGCTTGTGGGGGTTTGGCCAGCCCCAGCATTTT | CASSLWGFGQPQHF | TRBV5-1 | NA | TRBJ1-5 | NA
TGTGCCAGCAGTTTATATGCAGACAGTGGAAACACCATATATTTT | CASSLYADSGNTIYF | TRBV27 | NA | TRBJ1-3 | NA